A single sample is the source of the 20 T cell receptor beta chains below, sequenced in a study of regulatory T cells in long-lasting Graves disease. Through Arm-PCR of CDR3 regions and iRepertoire HTBI primers, TCR beta libraries were built. TCRdb re-analysed the multiplex PCR reads in MiXCR, keeping a single row per CDR3 protein. The sample has hundreds of thousands of distinct CDR3 sequences; roughly 23% are singletons. Indicated time point: persistent/refractory GD, antithyroid drugs over 5 years with positive TRAb. RNA isolated from PBMCs was used to make the TCR library. Material: peripheral blood mononuclear cells (PBMCs), obtained when the disease was refractory, from a patient treated with antithyroid drugs. These receptors were obtained from a female donor with Graves disease.

The chain is built from TRBV7-9 and TRBJ1-5; 7 nucleotides align to TRBD1. This CDR3 comprises 13 residues. V lost 1 base and J lost 11; bases outside the gene matches: 5. CDR1 and CDR2 (germline): SEHNR, FQNEAQ (reference sequence). The DNA of the CDR3 is TGTGCCAGCAGCTTAGTTGGAACAGGGGCCCAGCATTTT. Protein sequence: CASSLVGTGAQHF. Together with reference TRBV7-9 and TRBJ1-5, the CDR3 gives the full variable domain: DTGVSQNPRHKITKRGQNVTFRCDPISEHNRLYWYRQTLGQGPEFLTYFQNEAQLEKSRLLSDRFSAERPKGSFSTLEIQRTEQGDSAMYLCASSLVGTGAQHFGDGTRLSIL.

This clonotype was found many times. This chain links TRBV28 with TRBJ2-7; D perhaps matches TRBD1 (6 bases). Germline CDR1 is MDHEN and CDR2 is SYDVKM. This CDR3 is 14 amino acids long. The germline V and J ends were trimmed by 8 bases and 3 bases, with 17 bases remaining between them. Written as DNA, the CDR3 is TGTGCCAGCGTTAGCGCCGGGACACGCTACGAGCAGTACTTC. Amino acids: CASVSAGTRYEQYF.

The table lists this clonotype with many counts. The rearrangement uses TRBV20-1 and TRBJ2-6, with unresolved D. Germline V gene lookup returns CDR1 DFQATT and CDR2 SNEGSKA (reference sequence). Trimming stripped 6 bases from V and 4 bases from J, with 19 bases between. The CDR3 sequence is 16 residues long. The CDR3 loop is CSAEGSHPGGANVLTF. In DNA, the CDR3 is TGCAGTGCCGAAGGGTCCCACCCTGGAGGGGCCAACGTCCTGACTTTC.

The chain combines TRBV6-1 with TRBJ2-2, with D possibly called TRBD1 or TRBD2 (5 bases each). The CDR3 runs 15 residues. Trimming pared 5 bases from V and 5 bases from J, leaving 15 bases between. Germline assignment: CDR1 MNHNS and CDR2 SASEGT. The CDR3 loop reads CASSQPGPSTGELFF. DNA for the CDR3: TGTGCCAGCAGTCAACCGGGACCCTCGACCGGGGAGCTGTTTTTT.

This clonotype was detected only a few times. J is TRBJ1-3 and V is TRBV3-1; TRBD1 is a possible D gene (5 bases). The ends were cut back, 3 bases at V and 1 base at J, with 10 bases in the middle. CDR3 length: 15 amino acids. Germline V gene sequence: CDR1 LGHDT, CDR2 YNNKEL (reference sequence). The CDR3 DNA reads as TGTGCCAGCAGCCACTCTTCAGGGTCTGGAAACACCATATATTTT. Protein product: CASSHSSGSGNTIYF.

There are many counts of this clonotype. The V gene is TRBV12-3 or TRBV12-4, the J gene TRBJ2-7, with D unresolved. The CDR3 contains 14 residues. The V gene lost 3 bases and the J gene lost 2 bases, with 11 bases spanning the gap. The CDR3 region has the DNA TGTGCCAGCAGTTTCCGGCAGGCAACCTACGAGCAGTACTTC. Its translation is CASSFRQATYEQYF.

The chain uses TRBV30 and TRBJ1-6; the D gene is possibly TRBD1 (6 bases). Germline assignment: CDR1 GTSNPN and CDR2 SVGIG (reference sequence). Trimming took off 4 bases at V and 10 bases at J, with 14 bases between the two ends. This CDR3 contains 13 residues. The chain's CDR3 is CAWTRGSESPLHF. CDR3 coding DNA: TGTGCCTGGACCAGGGGCTCAGAATCACCCCTCCACTTT.

The chain employs TRBV10-1 and TRBJ2-2; no clear D. This CDR3 spans 12 amino acids. Germline CDR1 WNHNN, CDR2 SYGVQD (reference sequence). V lost 8 bases, J lost 6 bases, and 10 bases lay in between. Here the CDR3 DNA reads TGCGCCAGCCAAGAGGTCTCCGGGGAGCTGTTTTTT. Translation gives CASQEVSGELFF.

The CDR3 region is CASSFASGQTTGELFF. In nucleotides, the CDR3 is TGTGCCAGCAGCTTCGCCTCAGGGCAGACCACCGGGGAGCTGTTTTTT. The chain carries TRBV7-3 and TRBJ2-2; tentatively, D is TRBD1 (5 bases). V was clipped by 3 bases and J by 4 bases, with 15 bases between them. This CDR3 contains 16 residues. Looked up from germline, CDR1 is SGHTA and CDR2 is FQGTGA.

This clonotype was detected many times. The chain recombines TRBV9 with TRBJ2-7; 8 nucleotides agree with TRBD2. Germline loops: CDR1 SGDLS, CDR2 YYNGEE. V shed 3 bases and J 3 bases; nucleotides not matched to a gene: 5. This CDR3 is built from 14 residues. CDR3 region: CASSESSGSYEQYF. In nucleotides, the CDR3 is TGTGCCAGCAGCGAAAGCAGCGGGAGCTACGAGCAGTACTTC. The whole variable domain, remainder taken from reference TRBV9 and TRBJ2-7, is DSGVTQTPKHLITATGQRVTLRCSPRSGDLSVYWYQQSLDQGLQFLIQYYNGEERAKGNILERFSAQQFPDLHSELNLSSLELGDSALYFCASSESSGSYEQYFGPGTRLTVT.

The chain combines TRBV28 with TRBJ2-5; 11 bases are a match to TRBD2. The CDR3 spans 16 residues. V lost 6 bases to trimming and J lost 5 bases; unmatched junction nucleotides: 11. CDR1 is MDHEN, CDR2 SYDVKM, per germline. CDR3 loop: CASRGLAVGYRETQYF. The CDR3 DNA is TGTGCCAGCAGGGGACTAGCGGTGGGGTATAGGGAGACCCAGTACTTC. The full variable domain, in which reference TRBV28 and TRBJ2-5 provide the parts outside the CDR3, is DVKVTQSSRYLVKRTGEKVFLECVQDMDHENMFWYRQDPGLGLRLIYFSYDVKMKEKGDIPEGYSVSREKKERFSLILESASTNQTSMYLCASRGLAVGYRETQYFGPGTRLLVL.

This clonotype appeared many times. The chain uses TRBV12-3 or TRBV12-4 and TRBJ2-4, with TRBD1 matching 7 bases. The CDR3 sequence is 17 residues long. Trimming cost V 3 bases and J 0 bases; bases outside gene matches: 8. Here the CDR3 reads CASSFSGTVLAKNIQYF. The CDR3 DNA reads TGTGCCAGCAGTTTTTCCGGGACAGTGCTAGCCAAAAACATTCAGTACTTC.

This clonotype was seen at least ten times. V is TRBV10-2 and J is TRBJ2-2; D unclear. V was cut by 4 bases and J by 0 bases, with 9 bases left in between. The CDR3 sequence is 15 residues long. Germline V gene lookup returns CDR1 WSHSY and CDR2 SAAADI. CDR3 bases: TGCGCCAGCAGTGTTGCTACCACGAACACCGGGGAGCTGTTTTTT. Residues: CASSVATTNTGELFF.

This clonotype appeared many times. The chain uses TRBV28 and TRBJ1-4; a weak D match, TRBD1 (5 bases). V dropped 6 bases and J dropped 5 bases, with 19 bases sitting between them. This CDR3 is 16 amino acids long. Germline V gene data show CDR1 as MDHEN and CDR2 as SYDVKM. CDR3 DNA sequence: TGTGCCAGCAGCCCCGGCGGGGGTAGACCCAATGAAAAACTGTTTTTT. It yields the protein CASSPGGGRPNEKLFF.

The chain employs TRBV19 and TRBJ1-5; 11 bases agree with TRBD1. This CDR3 region has 16 residues. Trimming took 6 bases from V and 4 from J; bases not matched to a gene: 8. Germline loops: CDR1 LNHDA, CDR2 SQIVND (reference sequence). The CDR3 DNA reads TGTGCCAGTAGAGATGGACAGGGGGCATGGAATCAGCCCCAGCATTTT. Translating gives CASRDGQGAWNQPQHF. The full variable domain, in which reference TRBV19 and TRBJ1-5 provide the parts outside the CDR3, is DGGITQSPKYLFRKEGQNVTLSCEQNLNHDAMYWYRQDPGQGLRLIYYSQIVNDFQKGDIAEGYSVSREKKESFPLTVTSAQKNPTAFYLCASRDGQGAWNQPQHFGDGTRLSIL.

This clonotype turned up a few times. V is TRBV11-2 and J is TRBJ2-1; TRBD2 matches at 9 bases. V lost 5 bases and J lost 8; bases outside the gene matches: 13. Germline loops: CDR1 SGHAT, CDR2 FQNNGV. The CDR3 length is 16 residues. DNA for the CDR3: TGTGCCAGCAGCCCCCGTGGCAGCGGGAGGTTGGATGAGCAGTTCTTC. Its translation: CASSPRGSGRLDEQFF.

The chain employs TRBV30 and TRBJ2-3; TRBD2 matches at 13 bases. CDR1 and CDR2 (germline): GTSNPN, SVGIG (reference sequence). Trimming cost V 7 bases and J 5 bases; bases outside gene matches: 6. CDR3 length equals 14 residues. The CDR3 loop reads CASTSGRALDTQYF. CDR3 DNA: TGTGCCTCAACTAGCGGGAGGGCCCTAGATACGCAGTATTTT.

The genes are TRBV15 and TRBJ2-2, with 7 bases matching TRBD1. CDR1 LNHNV and CDR2 YYDKDF come from the germline V gene (reference sequence). The CDR3 is 17 residues long. V shed 2 bases, J shed 0 bases, and the junction held 6 bases outside the gene matches. CDR3 loop: CATSRQDRVSNTGELFF. In DNA form, the CDR3 reads TGTGCCACCAGCAGACAAGACAGGGTGTCGAACACCGGGGAGCTGTTTTTT. The whole variable domain, remainder taken from reference TRBV15 and TRBJ2-2, is DAMVIQNPRYQVTQFGKPVTLSCSQTLNHNVMYWYQQKSSQAPKLLFHYYDKDFNNEADTPDNFQSRRPNTSFCFLDIRSPGLGDTAMYLCATSRQDRVSNTGELFFGEGSRLTVL.

This rearrangement joins TRBV5-6 to TRBJ1-5, with D hard to call. This CDR3 contains 12 residues. Trimming stripped 4 bases from V and 5 bases from J, with 7 bases between. In germline, CDR1 is SGHDT, CDR2 YYEEEE. The CDR3 here is CASSGRDQPQHF. Written as DNA, the CDR3 is TGTGCCAGCAGCGGGAGGGATCAGCCCCAGCATTTT.

This clonotype showed up just once. V and J are TRBV25-1 and TRBJ2-2; D is uncertain. The CDR3 extends over 14 amino acids. V was pared by 2 bases and J by 6 bases, with 10 bases between. CDR1 is MGHDK, CDR2 SYGVNS, per germline. The CDR3 here is CASSEVLYPGELFF. For the CDR3, the DNA is TGTGCCAGCAGTGAAGTTTTATACCCCGGGGAGCTGTTTTTT.